This T cell receptor (beta chain) derives from a study of CD8+ T cells in alopecia areata. Turning to the study itself: Treatment comprised oral tofacitinib, 5 to 10 mg twice daily, in treated patients. Scoring treated patients' severity relied on the percentage of scalp area affected. The study's findings and limits: Clarity of TCR sharing across patients fell short of that in mice, possibly HLA-related.

V dropped 4 bases and J dropped 2 bases, with 17 bases sitting between them. The V gene's germline CDR1 is LGHNA and CDR2 YSLEER. The CDR3 is made up of 16 amino acids. Regarding treatment: oral pan-JAK inhibitor, 5-10 mg twice daily. Sorting of CD4+ and CD8+ T cells was performed on PBMCs. On this clone: As yet, its antigen is unknown.

Extracted RNA was reverse transcribed, and the resulting cDNA served as sequencing template. Sequencing was performed with immunoSEQ multiplex PCR; in TCRdb, only in-frame clones are kept and a portion is missing. The data hold about 92,000 clones, with around 44% observed a single time. The sample here was CD8+ T cells sorted from blood, taken at week 24, from a patient treated with tofacitinib. This chain connects TRBV4-3 to TRBJ1-2; TRBD1 might be the D (6 bases). The clonotype was recovered from a human donor with alopecia areata. Written as DNA, the CDR3 is TGCGCCAGCAGCCGCCGACAGGATTCTAGGAACTATGGCTACACCTTC. Translating it yields CASSRRQDSRNYGYTF.